This T cell receptor beta chain was documented in a study of CD8 T cells in Susac syndrome. Sequencing of TCR beta covered CD8+ and CD4+ T cells obtained from blood. CDR1 is SEHNR and CDR2 is FQNEAQ in the germline V gene (reference sequence). J was trimmed by 0 bases and V by 4 bases; bases with no gene match: 7. This CDR3 is built from 16 residues. This clonotype was recorded once. A quantity of about 0.45 to 1 ug RNA underwent reverse transcription using random hexamers. The authors amplified TCR beta CDR3 across 54 Vbeta and 13 Jbeta using immunoSEQ multiplex PCR. TCRdb independently ran MiXCR on the immunoSEQ multiplex PCR reads; one entry per CDR3 protein. The table has approximately 180,000 distinct CDR3 sequences, under 97% seen once.

This TCR was recovered from a human donor with multiple sclerosis. The chain joins TRBV7-9 to TRBJ2-5; 8 positions agree with TRBD2. Source material: CD4+ T cells from PBMCs. The CDR3 coding sequence is TGTGCCAGCAGCTCGCCGGGGGGGGCGTACCAAGAGACCCAGTACTTC. Encoded protein: CASSSPGGAYQETQYF.